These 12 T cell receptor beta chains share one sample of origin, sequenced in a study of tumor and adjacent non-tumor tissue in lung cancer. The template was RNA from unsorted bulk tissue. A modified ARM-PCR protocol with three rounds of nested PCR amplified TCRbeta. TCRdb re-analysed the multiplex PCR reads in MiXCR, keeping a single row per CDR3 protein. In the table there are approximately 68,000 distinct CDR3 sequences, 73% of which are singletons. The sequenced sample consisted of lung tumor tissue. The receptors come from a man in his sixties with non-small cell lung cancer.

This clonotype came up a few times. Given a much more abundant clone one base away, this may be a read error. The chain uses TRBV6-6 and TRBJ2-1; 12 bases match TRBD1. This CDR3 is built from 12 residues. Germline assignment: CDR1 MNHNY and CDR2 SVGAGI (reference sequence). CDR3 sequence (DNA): TGTGAGGCCGGGACAGGGGGCGAGGAGCAGTTCTTC. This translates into CEAGTGGEEQFF.

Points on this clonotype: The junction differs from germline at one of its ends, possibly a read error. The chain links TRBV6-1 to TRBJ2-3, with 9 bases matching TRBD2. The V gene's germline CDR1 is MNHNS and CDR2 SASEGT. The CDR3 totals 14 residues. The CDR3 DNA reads TGTGCCAGAAGTGAGGCGGGGGGGAGGGATAAGCAGTATTTT. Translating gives CARSEAGGRDKQYF.

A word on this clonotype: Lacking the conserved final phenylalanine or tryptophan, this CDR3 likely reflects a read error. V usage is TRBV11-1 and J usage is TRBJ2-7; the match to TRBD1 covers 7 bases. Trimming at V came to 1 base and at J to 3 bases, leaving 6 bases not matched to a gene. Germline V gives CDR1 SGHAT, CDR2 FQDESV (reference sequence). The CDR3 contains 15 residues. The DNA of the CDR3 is TGTGCCAGCAGCTTAGACCTAGGGGGCCGCTACGAGCAGTACTAC. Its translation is CASSLDLGGRYEQYY.

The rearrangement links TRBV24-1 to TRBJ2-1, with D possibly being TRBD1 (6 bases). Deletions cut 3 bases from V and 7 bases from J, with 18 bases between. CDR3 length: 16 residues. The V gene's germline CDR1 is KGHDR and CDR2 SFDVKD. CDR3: CATSDMGQFAWNEQFF. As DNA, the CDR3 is TGTGCCACCAGTGATATGGGACAATTCGCCTGGAATGAGCAGTTCTTC.

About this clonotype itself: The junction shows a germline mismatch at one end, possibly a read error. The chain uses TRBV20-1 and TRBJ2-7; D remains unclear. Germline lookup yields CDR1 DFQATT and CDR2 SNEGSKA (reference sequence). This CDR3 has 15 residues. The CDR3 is CSARDRVGYNYEQYF. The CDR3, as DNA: TGCAGTGCTAGAGATCGCGTAGGGTATAACTACGAGCAGTATTTC.

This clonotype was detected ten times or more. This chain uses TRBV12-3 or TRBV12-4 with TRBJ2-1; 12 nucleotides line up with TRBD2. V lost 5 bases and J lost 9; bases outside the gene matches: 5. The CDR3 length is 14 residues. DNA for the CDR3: TGTGCCAGCAGTCCGACTAGCGGGAGTTCTGAGCAGTTCTTC. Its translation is CASSPTSGSSEQFF.

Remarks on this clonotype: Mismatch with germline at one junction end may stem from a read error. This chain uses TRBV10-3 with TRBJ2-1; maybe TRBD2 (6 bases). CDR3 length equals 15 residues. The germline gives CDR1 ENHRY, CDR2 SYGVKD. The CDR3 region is CASFPGVSSYNEHFF. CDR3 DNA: TGTGCTTCCTTCCCGGGGGTCAGCTCCTACAATGAGCATTTCTTC.

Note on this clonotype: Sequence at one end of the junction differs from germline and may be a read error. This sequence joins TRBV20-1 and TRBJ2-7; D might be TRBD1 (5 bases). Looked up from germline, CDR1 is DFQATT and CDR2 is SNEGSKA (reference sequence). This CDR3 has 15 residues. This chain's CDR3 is CGARKRTQTSYEQYF. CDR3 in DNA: TGCGGTGCTAGAAAACGGACACAGACTTCCTACGAGCAGTACTTC.

The CDR3 spells CASSSGHLQETQFF. CDR3 bases: TGTGCCAGCAGTTCAGGGCATTTACAAGAGACCCAGTTCTTC. The chain carries TRBV12-3 or TRBV12-4 and TRBJ2-5; D may be TRBD1 (5 bases). The assigned J gene may be wrong: the sequence end matches TRBJ2-1 better. This CDR3 is 14 amino acids long.

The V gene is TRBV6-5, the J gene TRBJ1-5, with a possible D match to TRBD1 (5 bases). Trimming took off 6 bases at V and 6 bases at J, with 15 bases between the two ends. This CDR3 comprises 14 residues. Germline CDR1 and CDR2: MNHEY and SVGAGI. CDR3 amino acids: CASRRLRGGQPQHF. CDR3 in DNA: TGTGCCAGCAGGCGACTTAGGGGAGGTCAGCCCCAGCATTTT.

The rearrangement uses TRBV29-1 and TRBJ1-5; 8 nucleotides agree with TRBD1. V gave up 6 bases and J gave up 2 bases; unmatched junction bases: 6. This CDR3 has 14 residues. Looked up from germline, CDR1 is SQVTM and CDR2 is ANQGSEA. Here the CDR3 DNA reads TGCAGCGTCTCGGCAGGGGGCGGCAATCAGCCCCAGCATTTT. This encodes CSVSAGGGNQPQHF. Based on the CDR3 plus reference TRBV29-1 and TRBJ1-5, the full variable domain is SAVISQKPSRDICQRGTSLTIQCQVDSQVTMMFWYRQQPGQSLTLIATANQGSEATYESGFVIDKFPISRPNLTFSTLTVSNMSPEDSSIYLCSVSAGGGNQPQHFGDGTRLSIL.

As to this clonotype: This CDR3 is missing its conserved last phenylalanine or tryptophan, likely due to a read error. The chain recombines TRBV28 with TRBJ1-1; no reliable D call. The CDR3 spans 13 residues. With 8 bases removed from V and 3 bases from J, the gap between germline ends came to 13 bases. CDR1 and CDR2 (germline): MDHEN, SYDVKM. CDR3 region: CASCRRRYTEAFY. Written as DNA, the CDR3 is TGTGCCAGCTGCCGGCGGAGGTACACTGAAGCTTTCTAT.